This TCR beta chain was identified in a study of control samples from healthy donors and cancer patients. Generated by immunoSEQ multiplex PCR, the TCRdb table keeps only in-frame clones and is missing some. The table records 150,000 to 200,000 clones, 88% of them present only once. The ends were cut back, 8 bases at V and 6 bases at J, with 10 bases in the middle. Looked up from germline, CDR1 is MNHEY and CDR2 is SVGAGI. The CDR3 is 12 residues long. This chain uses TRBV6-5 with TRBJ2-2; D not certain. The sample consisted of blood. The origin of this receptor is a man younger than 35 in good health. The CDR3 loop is CASPDAAGELFF. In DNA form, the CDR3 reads TGTGCCAGCCCTGATGCGGCCGGGGAGCTGTTTTTT.